These 4 T cell receptor beta chains were sequenced from one sample in a study of cytomegalovirus exposure and HLA in healthy donors. PCR amplification relied on 60 Vbeta primers (plus 13 Jbeta primers). Produced via immunoSEQ multiplex PCR; TCRdb's table is partial and in-frame only. Recorded here are some 40,000 clones; the top ten clones represent roughly 6.4%. Specimen: PBMCs. The receptors were sampled from a human donor in good health.

V and J are TRBV28 and TRBJ1-2; no clear D. Germline assignment: CDR1 MDHEN and CDR2 SYDVKM. This CDR3 region has 11 residues. V lost 3 bases, J lost 7 bases, and 6 bases lay in between. DNA of the CDR3: TGTGCCAGCAGTTTCGCGGCTGGCTACACCTTC. Translated, it gives CASSFAAGYTF.

This chain uses TRBV7-2 with TRBJ2-3; 12 bases are shared with TRBD2. The V segment lost 4 bases and the J segment 0 bases; nucleotides outside the gene matches: 5. Germline V gene sequence: CDR1 SGHTA, CDR2 FQGNSA. The CDR3 length is 17 residues. The CDR3: CASSSTSGGTSTDTQYF. The DNA of the CDR3 is TGTGCCAGCAGCTCCACTAGCGGGGGGACTAGCACAGATACGCAGTATTTT.

The chain links TRBV9 to TRBJ2-7; 9 bases are a match to TRBD1. Germline V CDR1 and CDR2: SGDLS, YYNGEE. This CDR3 has 14 residues. Trimming took 3 bases from V and 4 from J; bases not matched to a gene: 5. The CDR3: CASSGGTGPYEQYF. Written as DNA, the CDR3 is TGTGCCAGCAGCGGCGGGACAGGGCCGTACGAGCAGTACTTC.

The chain is built from TRBV28 and TRBJ1-2; 7 bases match TRBD1. The CDR3 loop spans 13 amino acids. Germline trimming cut 1 base from V and 8 bases from J; bases unmatched to any gene: 4. CDR1 and CDR2 from the germline V gene are MDHEN and SYDVKM. The CDR3 loop is CASSLLQGWGYTF. As DNA, the CDR3 is TGTGCCAGCAGTTTATTACAGGGGTGGGGCTACACCTTC.